This record concerns one TCR beta chain sequence. V lost 4 bases, J lost 2 bases, and 11 bases stayed unmatched. There are 16 residues in the CDR3. Germline V CDR1 and CDR2: SGHRS, YFSETQ. The data derive from a study of blood T cell repertoires in COVID-19. Study in general: COVID-19 samples from acute and convalescent phases originated in the United States, Italy and Spain. The analysed material was cDNA or gDNA that came from T cells, B-cell-depleted T cells, or PBMCs.

Per the original methods: For nucleated cells, counts were estimated from reference gene primer amplification. The table came from immunoSEQ multiplex PCR; TCRdb's copy has only in-frame clones and leaves some out. V and J calls and clone size follow that table, whereas D and trimming were derived from the DNA. The table records about 42,000 clones, 60% to 85% of them present only once. This rearrangement joins TRBV5-1 to TRBJ2-5; the match to TRBD1 covers 7 bases. Material: peripheral blood. This TCR was recovered from a man between 65 and 85 years old with active or convalescent COVID-19. The CDR3 nucleotides are TGCGCCAGCAGCCGATCGGTACAGGGGATACAAGAGACCCAGTACTTC. This sequence encodes CASSRSVQGIQETQYF.